This entry is about one T cell receptor (beta chain). Its antigen is still unknown. The CDR3 is 13 residues long. Germline assignment: CDR1 MDHEN and CDR2 SYDVKM. Trimming shortened V by 3 bases and J by 10 bases, and 10 bases separated the two germline ends. This entry is derived from a study of cytomegalovirus exposure and HLA in healthy donors. Turning to the study itself: Per a later analysis, the 666 first-cohort and 95 to 150 validation repertoires shared one platform. Study observations and caveats: Most TCRs appeared rarely, but some public TCRs recurred in many donors.

TCRdb's table, derived via immunoSEQ multiplex PCR, lists solely in-frame clones and lacks some. The profile shows roughly 110,000 clones, around 90% of them singletons. The chain is built from TRBV28 and TRBJ1-6; D is unclear. This TCR was recovered from a woman in her late teens or twenties in good health and CMV-seropositive. The sequencing sample was made of PBMCs. Here the CDR3 DNA reads TGTGCCAGCAGTTTGGGCAGGTCCTCACCCCTCCACTTT. It translates to CASSLGRSSPLHF.